This T cell receptor (beta chain) was observed in a study of blood T cell repertoires in COVID-19. Study at large: Researchers got acute and convalescent COVID-19 samples from the United States, Italy and Spain. PBMCs, B-cell-depleted T cells, or T cells provided the cDNA or gDNA that made up the material.

The cohort comprised adults aged about 18 to 90 years residing in some 24 US areas. Germline V gene sequence: CDR1 SGHNT, CDR2 YENEEA. V was trimmed by 6 bases and J by 3 bases, leaving 15 bases between them. CDR3 length equals 15 residues. Original processing methods: Nucleated cell number was recorded as an estimate derived from reference gene primer amplification. Sequenced by immunoSEQ multiplex PCR; TCRdb stores in-frame clones only, minus some. That table is the source of V, J and clone size, and D and trimming were worked out from the DNA. The table lists under 300,000 clones, approximately 90% of them singletons.

This receptor was obtained from a woman aged 40-49 years with acute COVID-19. V is TRBV11-3 and J is TRBJ2-1; tentative D call: TRBD2 (6 bases). The source material was PBMCs or T cells enriched from blood (not recorded which). CDR3 in DNA: TGTGCCAGCAGGTCGGAGGGGACCTTCTACAATGAGCAGTTCTTC. Encoded protein: CASRSEGTFYNEQFF.